Presented here are 23 T cell receptor beta chains from one specimen sequenced in a study of STAT3 mutations in large granular lymphocyte leukemia. Study results and limitations: Every T-LGLL patient had at least one immunodominant TCRbeta clonotype.

These TCRs are of unknown antigen specificity. The data were produced by immunoSEQ multiplex PCR, yet TCRdb's version contains in-frame clones alone and is incomplete. Seen here are some 37,000 clones, approximately 91% observed once, and the top ten hold over 0.4%. The source material was PBMCs. These TCRs come from a human donor with T large granular lymphocyte leukemia. Some clones in this sample may be carry-over from other donors' samples.

This clone was detected only once. This chain uses TRBV6-6 with TRBJ1-6; the D gene is possibly TRBD1 (5 bases). CDR1 and CDR2 (germline): MNHNY, SVGAGI (reference sequence). V was pared by 0 bases and J by 10 bases, with 16 bases between. The CDR3 loop spans 16 amino acids. CDR3 coding DNA: TGTGCCAGCAGTTACTCGATAGGGGAGATAGGCTCACCCCTCCACTTT. It encodes CASSYSIGEIGSPLHF.

The chain links TRBV7-9 to TRBJ1-2, with unresolved D. Germline assignment: CDR1 SEHNR and CDR2 FQNEAQ (reference sequence). V was pared by 1 base and J by 0 bases, with 9 bases between. This CDR3 has 15 residues. The CDR3 loop is CASSLVGSPNYGYTF. CDR3 in DNA: TGTGCCAGCAGCTTAGTGGGCAGCCCTAACTATGGCTACACCTTC.

The J gene is TRBJ2-3, the V gene TRBV28, with TRBD2 identical over 9 bases. Trimming cost V 2 bases and J 4 bases; bases outside gene matches: 4. The CDR3 sequence is 15 residues long. CDR1 and CDR2 from the germline V gene are MDHEN and SYDVKM. The CDR3 reads CASSLLAGRPDTQYF. DNA of the CDR3: TGTGCCAGCAGTTTACTAGCGGGGAGGCCAGATACGCAGTATTTT. Drawing the rest from reference TRBV28 and TRBJ2-3, the complete variable domain is DVKVTQSSRYLVKRTGEKVFLECVQDMDHENMFWYRQDPGLGLRLIYFSYDVKMKEKGDIPEGYSVSREKKERFSLILESASTNQTSMYLCASSLLAGRPDTQYFGPGTRLTVL.

The chain employs TRBV4-2 and TRBJ2-6; the D call may be TRBD1 or TRBD2 (7 bases each). CDR3 length: 16 amino acids. V lost 6 bases and J 4 bases, leaving 16 bases between the germline ends. Germline CDR1 is LGHNA and CDR2 is YNFKEQ. The CDR3 DNA reads TGTGCCAGCAGTGACAGGGAGGGTCGCGGGGCCAACGTCCTGACTTTC. Encoded protein: CASSDREGRGANVLTF.

J is TRBJ1-1 and V is TRBV7-9, with D unresolved. The CDR3 covers 12 residues. Trimming removed 5 bases from V and 5 bases from J, with 9 bases in between. Per germline, CDR1 SEHNR and CDR2 FQNEAQ (reference sequence). The CDR3, as DNA: TGTGCCAGCAGCCCCTTCGGGACTGAAGCTTTCTTT. Amino acid sequence: CASSPFGTEAFF.

The chain recombines TRBV6-5 with TRBJ2-1; 11 nucleotides match TRBD2. The V segment lost 6 bases and the J segment 4 bases; nucleotides outside the gene matches: 5. CDR1 and CDR2 (germline): MNHEY, SVGAGI. CDR3 size: 15 residues. The CDR3 loop is CASSHGTSGYNEQFF. DNA for the CDR3: TGTGCCAGCAGCCACGGGACTAGCGGATACAATGAGCAGTTCTTC.

This clone was observed once. The chain's CDR3 is CASSWGPGGNQPQHF. CDR3 DNA sequence: TGTGCCAGCAGCTGGGGCCCGGGCGGCAATCAGCCCCAGCATTTT. The V and J genes are TRBV11-2 and TRBJ1-5; TRBD1 is a possible D gene (5 bases). V was pared by 4 bases and J by 2 bases, with 12 bases between. CDR1 is SGHAT, CDR2 FQNNGV, per germline. This CDR3 has 15 residues.

This rearrangement joins TRBV11-2 to TRBJ1-3; D is uncertain. V gave up 3 bases and J gave up 0 bases, with 9 bases separating them. The V gene's germline CDR1 is SGHAT and CDR2 FQNNGV. The CDR3 consists of 15 residues. The CDR3 DNA reads as TGTGCCAGCAGCTTGGAGGGATTCTCTGGAAACACCATATATTTT. The encoded protein is CASSLEGFSGNTIYF.

The genes are TRBV27 and TRBJ2-1; 9 bases match TRBD2. Germline V gives CDR1 MNHEY, CDR2 SMNVEV (reference sequence). With 5 bases clipped from V and 5 bases from J, the junction kept 7 bases outside the gene matches. This CDR3 has 15 residues. The CDR3 region is CASSGGTSYHNEQFF. The CDR3 region has the DNA TGTGCCAGCAGTGGGGGGACTAGCTATCACAATGAGCAGTTCTTC.

The V call is TRBV7-2, the J call TRBJ1-2; no clear D. The V gene lost 3 bases and the J gene lost 7 bases, with 9 bases spanning the gap. Germline CDR1 and CDR2: SGHTA and FQGNSA. CDR3 length: 12 amino acids. The CDR3 loop is CASSFASSGYTF. As DNA, the CDR3 is TGTGCCAGCAGCTTCGCATCCAGTGGCTACACCTTC.

J is TRBJ1-1 and V is TRBV7-9; TRBD1 aligns across 7 bases. Germline trimming cut 5 bases from V and 1 base from J; bases unmatched to any gene: 4. This CDR3 has 14 amino acids. Germline CDR1 is SEHNR and CDR2 is FQNEAQ (reference sequence). The CDR3, as DNA: TGTGCCAGCAGCACAGGGGTGGGGAACACTGAAGCTTTCTTT. It translates to CASSTGVGNTEAFF.

The chain uses TRBV29-1 and TRBJ1-5; 7 bases are shared with TRBD1. Germline CDR1 SQVTM, CDR2 ANQGSEA. With V trimmed by 7 bases and J by 3 bases, 9 bases remained unmatched. This CDR3 spans 14 amino acids. The CDR3, as DNA: TGCAGCGCCTGGACAGGCCTGGCCAATCAGCCCCAGCATTTT. Translation gives CSAWTGLANQPQHF.

J is TRBJ1-2 and V is TRBV5-8; no clear D gene. The ends were cut back, 1 base at V and 6 bases at J, with 4 bases in the middle. This CDR3 has 11 amino acids. Germline CDR1 SGHTS, CDR2 YDEGEE. CDR3 nucleotide sequence: TGTGCCAGCAGCTTGTTACATGGCTACACCTTC. Protein sequence: CASSLLHGYTF.

This chain connects TRBV11-3 to TRBJ2-1; D is undetermined. The V end lost 0 bases, the J end lost 9 bases, and 12 bases lay between the germline ends. The CDR3 consists of 14 residues. The V gene's germline CDR1 is SGHNT and CDR2 YENEEA. The CDR3 nucleotides read TGTGCCAGCAGCTTAGATCCCCATGGGATTGAGCAGTTCTTC. It specifies CASSLDPHGIEQFF.

The chain couples TRBV11-2 to TRBJ1-4, with TRBD1 matching over 8 bases. Looked up from germline, CDR1 is SGHAT and CDR2 is FQNNGV. V shed 6 bases, J shed 4 bases, and the junction held 4 bases outside the gene matches. This CDR3 is 14 amino acids long. The CDR3 spells CASRRDRINEKLFF. CDR3 DNA sequence: TGTGCCAGCAGAAGGGACAGGATTAATGAAAAACTGTTTTTT. The full variable domain, in which reference TRBV11-2 and TRBJ1-4 provide the parts outside the CDR3, is EAGVAQSPRYKIIEKRQSVAFWCNPISGHATLYWYQQILGQGPKLLIQFQNNGVVDDSQLPKDRFSAERLKGVDSTLKIQPAKLEDSAVYLCASRRDRINEKLFFGSGTQLSVL.

The chain is built from TRBV29-1 and TRBJ2-2, with 10 bases fitting TRBD1. In germline, CDR1 is SQVTM, CDR2 ANQGSEA. V lost 4 bases to trimming and J lost 4 bases; unmatched junction nucleotides: 3. CDR3 size: 14 residues. CDR3 protein: CSVAGTGVTGELFF. Here the CDR3 DNA reads TGCAGCGTTGCCGGGACAGGGGTCACCGGGGAGCTGTTTTTT.

This clone was seen just once. CDR3 DNA: TGTGCCAGCAGCTTGACAGGAGAGACCCAGTACTTC. Translated, it gives CASSLTGETQYF. The V and J genes are TRBV5-4 and TRBJ2-5; the D gene is possibly TRBD1 (5 bases). The V gene lost 1 base and the J gene lost 4 bases, with 5 bases spanning the gap. Per the germline V gene, CDR1 is SGHNT and CDR2 is YYREEE (reference sequence). The CDR3 runs to 12 residues. The full variable domain, completed using reference TRBV5-4 and TRBJ2-5, is ETGVTQSPTHLIKTRGQQVTLRCSSQSGHNTVSWYQQALGQGPQFIFQYYREEENGRGNFPPRFSGLQFPNYSSELNVNALELDDSALYLCASSLTGETQYFGPGTRLLVL.

The V and J genes are TRBV7-9 and TRBJ1-2, with 7 bases that match TRBD1. CDR3 length: 13 amino acids. The V gene end was trimmed by 5 bases and the J gene end by 4 bases; junction bases not matched to a gene: 4. The germline CDR1 and CDR2 sequences are SEHNR and FQNEAQ (reference sequence). The CDR3 bases are TGTGCCAGCAGCCCAGGGGGTTCCTATGGCTACACCTTC. This encodes CASSPGGSYGYTF.

V usage is TRBV11-2 and J usage is TRBJ2-3, with D uncertain. Trimming shortened V by 1 base and J by 0 bases, and 2 bases separated the two germline ends. From germline, CDR1 is SGHAT and CDR2 FQNNGV. The CDR3 has 13 amino acids. CDR3 nucleotide sequence: TGTGCCAGCAGCTTAGCCAGCACAGATACGCAGTATTTT. Translation: CASSLASTDTQYF.

The rearrangement links TRBV9 to TRBJ1-1; the D gene is possibly TRBD1 (5 bases). The V gene's germline CDR1 is SGDLS and CDR2 YYNGEE. Between the trimmed V and J ends, which lost 2 bases and 3 bases, there was a span of 11 bases. The CDR3 has 14 residues. The CDR3 region has the DNA TGTGCCAGCAGCGTTAGACAGTCGGACACTGAAGCTTTCTTT. As protein: CASSVRQSDTEAFF.

This clone was seen a single time. The chain recombines TRBV25-1 with TRBJ1-1; D is unclear. The germline CDR1 and CDR2 sequences are MGHDK and SYGVNS. V was shortened by 3 bases and J by 1 base, with 6 bases between the two germline ends. The CDR3 is 13 amino acids. CDR3 in amino acids: CASSEGGNTEAFF. The CDR3 region has the DNA TGTGCCAGCAGTGAGGGTGGGAACACTGAAGCTTTCTTT.

The V and J genes are TRBV7-9 and TRBJ1-2, with TRBD1 as a possible D gene (6 bases). Germline loops: CDR1 SEHNR, CDR2 FQNEAQ (reference sequence). With 1 base removed from V and 7 bases from J, the gap between germline ends came to 13 bases. The CDR3 loop spans 14 amino acids. CDR3 in amino acids: CASSLVQGAGGYTF. CDR3 in DNA: TGTGCCAGCAGCTTAGTACAGGGTGCCGGTGGCTACACCTTC.

This chain links TRBV11-3 with TRBJ2-2; no firm D call. The CDR3 totals 13 residues. Trimming pared 4 bases from V and 5 bases from J, leaving 8 bases between. Germline V gene lookup returns CDR1 SGHNT and CDR2 YENEEA. The CDR3 region is CASSSGRTGELFF. CDR3 DNA sequence: TGTGCCAGCAGCTCAGGTCGAACCGGGGAGCTGTTTTTT.